The rows below give T cell receptor beta chains drawn from one sample of a study of cytomegalovirus exposure and HLA in healthy donors. Assay: immunoSEQ multiplex PCR; the TCRdb copy retains only in-frame clones and omits some. The data show about 100,000 clones, with 75% seen just once and around 5% held by the top ten. The sequenced material came from PBMCs. These receptors all come from a woman aged 18 to 35 in good health and CMV-seropositive. The CDR3 runs from the conserved cysteine through the conserved F or W. Each record gives: D gene, J gene, clone size, V gene, CDR3 DNA, CDR3 protein. A D gene is named only where the DNA matches it firmly. Rows may omit the clone size; those that give it use once, few, many or a size class.

D: NA; J: TRBJ1-4; size: many; V: TRBV27; DNA: TGTGCCAGCAGTCCAAGACAGGCAACTAATGAAAAACTGTTTTTT; CDR3: CASSPRQATNEKLFF
D: TRBD2; J: TRBJ2-5; size: few; V: TRBV15; DNA: TGTGCCACCAGCAGAGATTCTAGTTCTAGCGGGAGTGGTAGGGAGACCCAGTACTTC; CDR3: CATSRDSSSSGSGRETQYF
D: TRBD1; J: TRBJ2-7; size: NA; V: TRBV7-8; DNA: TGTGCCAGCAGCTTAAACAGGGGGAATGGACGCGAGCAGTACTTC; CDR3: CASSLNRGNGREQYF
D: TRBD2; J: TRBJ2-7; size: NA; V: TRBV14; DNA: TGTGCCAGCAGGGCAACTAGCGGGAGAAGCTACGAGCAGTACTTC; CDR3: CASRATSGRSYEQYF
D: TRBD1; J: TRBJ2-3; size: NA; V: TRBV6-4; DNA: TGTGCCAGCAGAGGGGGACAGGGGAGCACAGATACGCAGTATTTT; CDR3: CASRGGQGSTDTQYF
D: TRBD1; J: TRBJ1-2; size: NA; V: TRBV7-2; DNA: TGTGCCAGCAGCCAATCACAGGGGTATGGCTACACCTTC; CDR3: CASSQSQGYGYTF
D: TRBD2; J: TRBJ2-5; size: few; V: TRBV9; DNA: TGTGCCAGCAGTTCCGCGGGAGGGCCCGTAGAGACCCAGTACTTC; CDR3: CASSSAGGPVETQYF
D: TRBD2; J: TRBJ2-1; size: NA; V: TRBV14; DNA: TGTGCCAGCAGCTCACTAGCGGGAGCCTCCCTCTACAATGAGCAGTTCTTC; CDR3: CASSSLAGASLYNEQFF
D: NA; J: TRBJ2-2; size: once; V: TRBV5-6; DNA: TGTGCCAGCAGCTTAGGACAGACCACCGGGGAGCTGTTTTTT; CDR3: CASSLGQTTGELFF
D: NA; J: TRBJ2-7; size: NA; V: TRBV5-6; DNA: TGTGCCAGCAGCCCCCTGGACATGTCCCCCTACGAGCAGTACTTC; CDR3: CASSPLDMSPYEQYF
D: TRBD2; J: TRBJ2-7; size: few; V: TRBV4-3; DNA: TGCGCCAGCAGCCCGGGACTACCCACCTACGAGCAGTACTTC; CDR3: CASSPGLPTYEQYF
D: NA; J: TRBJ1-2; size: NA; V: TRBV10-3; DNA: TGTGCCATCAGGCCTACAGGGTCTCCTAACTATGGCTACACCTTC; CDR3: CAIRPTGSPNYGYTF
D: TRBD1; J: TRBJ1-5; size: few; V: TRBV5-6; DNA: TGTGCCAGCAGCCTGGGACAGCTCAATCAGCCCCAGCATTTT; CDR3: CASSLGQLNQPQHF
D: TRBD2; J: TRBJ2-1; size: NA; V: TRBV5-8; DNA: TGTGCCAGCAGCTTGATTGGGAGGGCCGGTGAGCAGTTCTTC; CDR3: CASSLIGRAGEQFF
D: TRBD1; J: TRBJ2-2; size: few; V: TRBV11-2; DNA: TGTGCCAGCAGCTCCCAACGGACAGGAGTTAACGTTGCCGGGGAGCTGTTTTTT; CDR3: CASSSQRTGVNVAGELFF
D: NA; J: TRBJ1-5; size: many; V: TRBV5-4; DNA: TGTGCCAGCAGCTTGGCCGGGCAGCCCCAGCATTTT; CDR3: CASSLAGQPQHF
D: NA; J: TRBJ2-7; size: NA; V: TRBV28; DNA: TGTGCCAGCATGAGGGGGGGCTCCTACGAGCAGTACTTC; CDR3: CASMRGGSYEQYF
D: TRBD1; J: TRBJ1-1; size: few; V: TRBV5-1; DNA: TGCGCCAGCAGCTCTCAGGGGGCGAACACTGAAGCTTTCTTT; CDR3: CASSSQGANTEAFF
D: TRBD1; J: TRBJ2-3; size: NA; V: TRBV28; DNA: TGTGCCAGCAGTTTGGACAGGGTAGGAGCAGATACGCAGTATTTT; CDR3: CASSLDRVGADTQYF
D: TRBD1; J: TRBJ1-1; size: NA; V: TRBV27; DNA: TGTGCCAGCAGTCCGGGGACAGGGGCCTCGGTGAACACTGAAGCTTTCTTT; CDR3: CASSPGTGASVNTEAFF
D: NA; J: TRBJ2-7; size: NA; V: TRBV6-4; DNA: TGTGCCAGCAGCCAAACCGCAGCCTACGAGCAGTACTTC; CDR3: CASSQTAAYEQYF
D: NA; J: TRBJ2-1; size: once; V: TRBV15; DNA: TGTGCCACCAGCAAAAGGACAGATGAGCAGTTCTTC; CDR3: CATSKRTDEQFF
D: NA; J: TRBJ2-5; size: NA; V: TRBV5-1; DNA: TGCGCCAGCAGCTTGAAGGGGATGGGAGAGACCCAGTACTTC; CDR3: CASSLKGMGETQYF
D: NA; J: TRBJ2-7; size: few; V: TRBV4-1; DNA: TGCGCCAGCAGCCAAGATGACAGATCCAGCTCCTACGAGCAGTACTTC; CDR3: CASSQDDRSSSYEQYF
D: TRBD2; J: TRBJ2-7; size: NA; V: TRBV6-5; DNA: TGTGCCAGCAGTCCCTCACTAGCGGGAGATGAGCAGTACTTC; CDR3: CASSPSLAGDEQYF
D: NA; J: TRBJ2-3; size: NA; V: TRBV6-4; DNA: TGTGCCAGCAGTGACTCCCGGCGGCCCACAGATACGCAGTATTTT; CDR3: CASSDSRRPTDTQYF
D: TRBD2; J: TRBJ2-2; size: NA; V: TRBV6-4; DNA: TGTGCCAGCATGGAGGAAGCGGGAAGGGCCGGGGAGCTGTTTTTT; CDR3: CASMEEAGRAGELFF
D: TRBD2; J: TRBJ2-3; size: NA; V: TRBV10-3; DNA: TGTGCCACCGAGGGCGGGAGGGATGTAGATACGCAGTATTTT; CDR3: CATEGGRDVDTQYF
D: TRBD1; J: TRBJ2-1; size: NA; V: TRBV10-3; DNA: TGTGCCATTGGACAGGGGGCGTCGTACAATGAGCAGTTCTTC; CDR3: CAIGQGASYNEQFF
D: TRBD2; J: TRBJ2-7; size: NA; V: TRBV6-6; DNA: TGTGCCAGCCTGGGAGGGTACGAGCAGTACTTC; CDR3: CASLGGYEQYF
D: NA; J: TRBJ2-1; size: few; V: TRBV6-5; DNA: TGTGCCAGCAGTTACAAGACAGGCTACAATGAGCAGTTCTTC; CDR3: CASSYKTGYNEQFF
D: TRBD2; J: TRBJ2-5; size: NA; V: TRBV15; DNA: TGTGCCACCAGCAGCACAGGATGGGGAGGGCCGGAGCAAGAGACCCAGTACTTC; CDR3: CATSSTGWGGPEQETQYF
D: TRBD1; J: TRBJ2-1; size: few; V: TRBV4-3; DNA: TGCGCCAGCAGCCTCGACAGGGGGTTTAGTAATGAGCAGTTCTTC; CDR3: CASSLDRGFSNEQFF
D: NA; J: TRBJ2-5; size: NA; V: TRBV29-1; DNA: TGCAGCTCAACCCCACAGGGGGCGCGGACTAGCGGAGACAAAGAGACCCAGTACTTC; CDR3: CSSTPQGARTSGDKETQYF
D: NA; J: TRBJ1-3; size: NA; V: TRBV13; DNA: TGTGCCAGCACGCCAGGCTCCGGAAACACCATATATTTT; CDR3: CASTPGSGNTIYF
D: TRBD1; J: TRBJ1-2; size: NA; V: TRBV29-1; DNA: TGCAGCGTTGGGACAGGGGGCGAATACTATGGCTACACCTTC; CDR3: CSVGTGGEYYGYTF
D: NA; J: TRBJ1-5; size: NA; V: TRBV2; DNA: TGTGCCAGCAGTGAATTGGGGAGGAATCAGCCCCAGCATTTT; CDR3: CASSELGRNQPQHF
D: TRBD1; J: TRBJ1-5; size: NA; V: TRBV30; DNA: TGTGCCTGGGGACAGGGCCGTCAGCCCCAGCATTTT; CDR3: CAWGQGRQPQHF
D: TRBD2; J: TRBJ2-1; size: once; V: TRBV7-3; DNA: TGTGCCAGCAGCTCCTTACTAGCGAGCAATGAGCAGTTCTTC; CDR3: CASSSLLASNEQFF
D: NA; J: TRBJ2-2; size: once; V: TRBV7-2; DNA: TGTGCCAGCAGCTTAGCGCCCGACTTGAGGGAGCTGTTTTTT; CDR3: CASSLAPDLRELFF
D: NA; J: TRBJ2-7; size: once; V: TRBV7-2; DNA: TGTGCCAGCAGCTCTTCCAGCTCCTACGAGCAGTACTTC; CDR3: CASSSSSSYEQYF
D: TRBD2; J: TRBJ2-7; size: NA; V: TRBV4-3; DNA: TGCGCCAGCAGCCCGGGACTAGCGGGAGGGCTCTACGAGCAGTACTTC; CDR3: CASSPGLAGGLYEQYF
D: TRBD2; J: TRBJ2-3; size: NA; V: TRBV28; DNA: TGTGCCAGCGGGACTAGCGGGAGCACAGATACGCAGTATTTT; CDR3: CASGTSGSTDTQYF
D: NA; J: TRBJ2-3; size: NA; V: TRBV7-9; DNA: TGTGCCAGCAGGGGGACTCTGGGAGATACGCAGTATTTT; CDR3: CASRGTLGDTQYF
D: TRBD1; J: TRBJ2-3; size: once; V: TRBV28; DNA: TGTGCCAGCAGTACTACCGGGACAGGCATCTCTTATACACCAGATACGCAGTATTTT; CDR3: CASSTTGTGISYTPDTQYF
D: TRBD1; J: TRBJ2-7; size: NA; V: TRBV6-5; DNA: TGTGCCAGCTCGAGGGACAGGCTTTACGAGCAGTACTTC; CDR3: CASSRDRLYEQYF
D: NA; J: TRBJ1-5; size: NA; V: TRBV5-1; DNA: TGCGCCAGCAGCTCCTTCCGGCGCAGGGCCGATAGCAATCAGCCCCAGCATTTT; CDR3: CASSSFRRRADSNQPQHF
D: TRBD1; J: TRBJ1-2; size: NA; V: TRBV5-1; DNA: TGCGCCAGCAGCTTGGTTACAGGGGGCCCCTTGTATGGCTACACCTTC; CDR3: CASSLVTGGPLYGYTF
D: NA; J: TRBJ2-4; size: NA; V: TRBV11-1; DNA: TGTGCCAGCAGCTTAGCTCGGGATGGGGACATTCAGTACTTC; CDR3: CASSLARDGDIQYF
D: NA; J: TRBJ2-7; size: NA; V: TRBV27; DNA: TGTGCCAGCAGTTTGGTGACAGGTGAGCAGTACTTC; CDR3: CASSLVTGEQYF
D: TRBD1; J: TRBJ1-5; size: few; V: TRBV11-2; DNA: TGTGCCAGCAGCTCGACAGGGGATGGGCAGCCCCAGCATTTT; CDR3: CASSSTGDGQPQHF
D: NA; J: TRBJ2-3; size: NA; V: TRBV19; DNA: TGTGCCAGTAGTATAGAGTACACAGATACGCAGTATTTT; CDR3: CASSIEYTDTQYF
D: NA; J: TRBJ2-7; size: NA; V: TRBV7-2; DNA: TGTGCCAGCAGCCCCCGACAGGTTCGCACCGAGCAGTACTTC; CDR3: CASSPRQVRTEQYF
D: NA; J: TRBJ2-5; size: NA; V: TRBV5-1; DNA: TGCGCCAGCAGCTTGGGCGGGTCTACGGAAGAGACCCAGTACTTC; CDR3: CASSLGGSTEETQYF
D: TRBD1; J: TRBJ2-1; size: NA; V: TRBV28; DNA: TGTGCCAGCAGGGGGGACAGTTACAATGAGCAGTTCTTC; CDR3: CASRGDSYNEQFF